A single sample gave rise to the 9 T cell receptor beta chains below, sequenced in a study of blood T cell repertoires in COVID-19. Clones were read by immunoSEQ multiplex PCR, and TCRdb kept only the in-frame ones, dropping some. This table holds 230,000 or so clones, 84% found once. The sample consisted of peripheral blood. The receptors originated from a woman between 40 and 55 years old who had recovered from COVID-19.

The gene calls are TRBV28 and TRBJ2-5; D is possibly TRBD1 (6 bases). Per the germline V gene, CDR1 is MDHEN and CDR2 is SYDVKM. V was pared by 6 bases and J by 4 bases, with 18 bases between. The CDR3 runs 15 residues. CDR3 region: CASSDLGARRETQYF. The CDR3 nucleotides read TGTGCCAGCAGCGATCTGGGGGCTAGGAGAGAGACCCAGTACTTC.

The chain is built from TRBV6-5 and TRBJ1-1; D may be TRBD1 (5 bases). Trimming cost V 2 bases and J 6 bases, with 16 bases left between them. The CDR3 runs 15 residues. Germline V lookup: CDR1 MNHEY, CDR2 SVGAGI. The CDR3: CASSYPYQGVAEAFF. CDR3 in DNA: TGTGCCAGCAGTTACCCATATCAGGGTGTGGCTGAAGCTTTCTTT.

The chain joins TRBV4-2 to TRBJ2-1; D is unresolved. Germline CDR1 LGHNA, CDR2 YNFKEQ. Between the trimmed V and J ends, which lost 0 bases and 6 bases, there was a span of 3 bases. The CDR3 runs 12 residues. The CDR3 reads CASSQDSNEQFF. DNA for the CDR3: TGTGCCAGCAGCCAAGATAGCAATGAGCAGTTCTTC.

The V call is TRBV11-3, the J call TRBJ2-7, with 9 bases fitting TRBD1. CDR1 SGHNT and CDR2 YENEEA come from the germline V gene. After removal of 3 bases from V and 9 bases from J, the junction contained 21 bases not matched to a gene. The length of the CDR3 is 18 residues. CDR3 residues: CASSFSSGTTGGSRGQYF. DNA of the CDR3: TGTGCCAGCAGCTTTAGTAGTGGGACGACAGGGGGTTCCCGGGGGCAGTACTTC.

Here the CDR3 DNA reads TGCAGCGTTGAATGGGGGCGGGACACTGAAGCTTTCTTT. Its translation: CSVEWGRDTEAFF. This sequence joins TRBV29-1 and TRBJ1-1, with D possibly being TRBD1 (6 bases). V shed 2 bases and J shed 3 bases, with 10 bases lying between them. The germline gives CDR1 SQVTM, CDR2 ANQGSEA. The CDR3 sequence is 13 residues long.

The J gene is TRBJ1-2, the V gene TRBV19, with TRBD1 matching over 7 bases. This CDR3 has 16 amino acids. The ends lost 4 bases at V and 1 base at J; junction bases unmatched: 9. CDR1 and CDR2 (germline): LNHDA, SQIVND (reference sequence). DNA for the CDR3: TGTGCCAGTAGTAAGGGGACAGAGGTGTTTAACTATGGCTACACCTTC. Its protein product is CASSKGTEVFNYGYTF.

This clone showed up just a few times. The chain links TRBV28 to TRBJ2-7, with D tentatively TRBD1 (6 bases). This CDR3 is built from 14 residues. V gave up 2 bases and J gave up 2 bases, with 10 bases separating them. Germline V gives CDR1 MDHEN, CDR2 SYDVKM. The DNA for the CDR3 is TGTGCCAGCAGTTTAGGGGGCTCGACCTACGAGCAGTACTTC. It translates to CASSLGGSTYEQYF.

This chain links TRBV11-3 with TRBJ2-4; TRBD1 aligns across 8 bases. Germline trimming cut 5 bases from V and 5 bases from J; bases unmatched to any gene: 5. The germline V gene encodes CDR1 SGHNT and CDR2 YENEEA. The CDR3 length is 14 residues. In DNA, the CDR3 is TGTGCCAGCAGCCCCCGGGACAGGCAAAACATTCAGTACTTC. Translated: CASSPRDRQNIQYF. The full variable domain, with the rest looked up from reference TRBV11-3 and TRBJ2-4, is EAGVVQSPRYKIIEKKQPVAFWCNPISGHNTLYWYLQNLGQGPELLIRYENEEAVDDSQLPKDRFSAERLKGVDSTLKIQPAELGDSAVYLCASSPRDRQNIQYFGAGTRLSVL.

The CDR3 nucleotides read TGTGCCAGCAGCTTCTATTTTGAGAACACCGGGGAGCTGTTTTTT. Its translation is CASSFYFENTGELFF. The chain carries TRBV5-6 and TRBJ2-2; D not resolved. CDR1 SGHDT and CDR2 YYEEEE come from the germline V gene. Trimming left V 2 bases short and J 1 base short, with 9 bases between. This CDR3 contains 15 residues.